The 26 T cell receptor beta chains reported below all come from one sample, sequenced in a study of tumor-infiltrating lymphocytes in primary liver carcinoma. Out of unsorted whole blood came the blood RNA, and germline DNA was extracted as well. From roughly 500 ng total RNA, TCR beta cDNA was generated with a primer in the constant region. Construction of TCR beta libraries relied on three successive nested multiplex PCR rounds employing slightly modified ARM-PCR. A C-beta reverse primer was combined with TRBV1-TRBV30 forward primers in the first two PCR rounds, and each round had approximately 9 cycles. From the multiplex PCR reads, TCRdb called clonotypes with MiXCR, one entry per CDR3 protein. The sample has about 320,000 distinct CDR3 sequences, approximately 65% seen once; the top ten hold roughly 8.9%. Sample: peripheral blood. The receptors derive from a man in his forties with primary liver carcinoma and hepatitis B virus infection.

The table lists this clonotype with a few counts. The chain employs TRBV5-1 and TRBJ2-7; D is undetermined. Between the trimmed V and J ends, which lost 5 bases and 3 bases, there was a span of 18 bases. CDR1 is SGHRS and CDR2 is YFSETQ in the germline V gene. The CDR3 loop spans 15 amino acids. The DNA of the CDR3 is TGCGCCAGCAGTACAGACACCCATAATAACTACGAGCAGTACTTC. Encoded protein: CASSTDTHNNYEQYF. The entire variable domain, with the rest obtained from reference TRBV5-1 and TRBJ2-7, is as follows: KAGVTQTPRYLIKTRGQQVTLSCSPISGHRSVSWYQQTPGQGLQFLFEYFSETQRNKGNFPGRFSGRQFSNSRSEMNVSTLELGDSALYLCASSTDTHNNYEQYFGPGTRLTVT.

Regarding this clonotype: A read error may be the cause here, since a much bigger clone is one base away. The V gene is TRBV4-1, the J gene TRBJ1-1; the match to TRBD1 covers 7 bases. The length of the CDR3 is 12 residues. V shed 3 bases, J shed 7 bases, and the junction held 2 bases outside the gene matches. Germline CDR1 MGHRA, CDR2 YSYEKL. CDR3 DNA: TGCGCCAGCAGCCACCGGGACAGTGAAGCTTTCTTT. Encoded protein: CASSHRDSEAFF.

As to this clonotype: A read error may produce the germline difference seen at one junction end. The chain uses TRBV5-5 and TRBJ1-1, with a possible D match to TRBD1 (5 bases). The germline V gene encodes CDR1 SGHKS and CDR2 YYEKEE (reference sequence). This CDR3 comprises 14 residues. DNA of the CDR3: TGTGCCAGCAGCTTGGCCGGGGGGAAAACTGAAGCATTCTTT. Amino acids: CASSLAGGKTEAFF.

The chain recombines TRBV6-5 with TRBJ1-1; D gene unclear. The CDR3 totals 15 residues. The germline gives CDR1 MNHEY, CDR2 SVGAGI. Trimming left V 2 bases short and J 5 bases short, with 15 bases between. The CDR3 here is CASSYVDSRGTEAFF. The CDR3 bases are TGTGCCAGCAGTTACGTGGACTCTAGAGGAACTGAAGCTTTCTTT.

The sample holds a few counts of this clonotype. The chain couples TRBV12-3 or TRBV12-4 to TRBJ2-3, with 7 bases fitting TRBD2. V gave up 4 bases and J gave up 6 bases; unmatched junction bases: 7. The CDR3 is made up of 14 amino acids. The CDR3 sequence is CASSSGLPTDTQYF. The CDR3 DNA reads TGTGCCAGCAGTTCGGGACTACCTACGGATACGCAGTATTTT.

This clonotype appeared many times. The rearrangement links TRBV29-1 to TRBJ2-7, with D possibly being TRBD1 (7 bases). In germline, CDR1 is SQVTM, CDR2 ANQGSEA. V shed 6 bases and J shed 7 bases, with 25 bases lying between them. The CDR3 covers 15 residues. CDR3 bases: TGCAGCGTCCGGACAGATGGATCAGGGGGGAATGAGCAGTACTTC. It translates to CSVRTDGSGGNEQYF.

This clonotype was counted between two and nine times. The rearrangement links TRBV28 to TRBJ2-1; the D gene could be TRBD1 or TRBD2 (6 bases each). This CDR3 contains 15 residues. V lost 5 bases, J lost 7 bases, and 18 bases lay in between. The germline gives CDR1 MDHEN, CDR2 SYDVKM. CDR3 coding DNA: TGTGCCAGCAGTACCAGTGGGGGGCCTTGGAATGAGCAGTTCTTC. This codes for CASSTSGGPWNEQFF.

This chain joins TRBV10-3 and TRBJ2-3; 9 positions agree with TRBD1. This CDR3 comprises 17 residues. Germline V CDR1 and CDR2: ENHRY, SYGVKD. The junction had 10 bases not matched to a gene; V was cut back by 3 bases and J by 3 bases. Here the CDR3 reads CAISDPVQGQGTDTQYF. The DNA for the CDR3 is TGTGCCATCAGTGACCCCGTCCAGGGACAGGGAACAGATACGCAGTATTTT.

About this clonotype: Given the absence of the conserved phenylalanine or tryptophan at the CDR3 end, a read error is likely. The limits of the CDR3 on the DNA are not certain, so only TCRdb's listed CDR3 is given. The chain uses TRBV11-3 and TRBJ2-1. Germline loops: CDR1 SGHNT, CDR2 YENEEA. The CDR3 extends over 14 residues, inclusive of both ends. CDR3 sequence reads: CASSLATAYNEQSL.

This clonotype was seen only a few times. The chain uses TRBV28 and TRBJ2-2; D is possibly TRBD1 (5 bases). Germline lookup yields CDR1 MDHEN and CDR2 SYDVKM. V lost 11 bases and J lost 2, with 15 bases in between. CDR3 length: 14 amino acids. Here the CDR3 reads CAGRKGANTGELFF. DNA of the CDR3: TGTGCCGGACGAAAAGGGGCTAACACCGGGGAGCTGTTTTTT.

For this clonotype: The junction does not match germline at one end; this may be a read error. The J gene is TRBJ1-5, the V gene TRBV5-5; tentatively, D is TRBD1 (5 bases). This CDR3 region has 14 residues. Looked up from germline, CDR1 is SGHKS and CDR2 is YYEKEE (reference sequence). Here the CDR3 DNA reads TGTGTCAGCAGCTCATCAGGGAAGGATCGGCCCCAGCATTTT. The encoded protein is CVSSSSGKDRPQHF.

The rearrangement links TRBV7-3 to TRBJ2-7; D gene unclear. The CDR3 loop spans 14 amino acids. V was pared by 5 bases and J by 0 bases, with 11 bases between. Germline V gene sequence: CDR1 SGHTA, CDR2 FQGTGA. CDR3 coding DNA: TGTGCCAGCAGCCCTGACGGATCCTCCTACGAGCAGTACTTC. As protein: CASSPDGSSYEQYF.

Turning to this clonotype: One junction end does not reproduce the germline sequence, and a read error may be involved. V usage is TRBV5-6 and J usage is TRBJ2-6; TRBD1 aligns across 8 bases. Germline V gene lookup returns CDR1 SGHDT and CDR2 YYEEEE. The CDR3 loop spans 15 amino acids. The CDR3 nucleotides are TGTGCCAGCAGTGCCCAGGGGGCTGCCCCCAACCTCCTGACTTTC. It translates to CASSAQGAAPNLLTF.

About this clonotype: A much larger clone sits a single nucleotide away, making a read error possible. The rearrangement uses TRBV4-2 and TRBJ1-6; the D is unclear. V was pared by 6 bases and J by 2 bases, with 17 bases between. This CDR3 has 17 residues. Germline assignment: CDR1 LGHNA and CDR2 YNFKEQ. CDR3 protein: CASSPETGSAYNSPLHF. In DNA, the CDR3 is TGTGCCAGCAGTCCTGAGACCGGCTCCGCCTATAATTCACCCCTCCACTTT.

This clonotype was counted a single time. This clone may be a read error of a much larger clone one base away. The J gene is TRBJ2-5, the V gene TRBV6-1; no firm D call. This CDR3 spans 13 amino acids. The germline V gene encodes CDR1 MNHNS and CDR2 SASEGT. The CDR3 DNA is TGTGCCTGCAGCCGAGTATCGTGGGAGACCCAGTACTTC. This gives the protein CACSRVSWETQYF.

A note on this clonotype: Possible read error: a much larger clone is one base away. V gene TRBV4-2 combines with J gene TRBJ2-1, with D possibly TRBD2 on 6 matching bases. Germline V CDR1 and CDR2: LGHNA, YNFKEQ. There are 14 residues in the CDR3. The CDR3 protein is CASTQAGGYNEQFF. Here the CDR3 DNA reads TGTGCCAGCACCCAAGCCGGGGGTTACAATGAGCAGTTCTTC.

This clonotype appeared once. A read error may explain this, as a much larger clone is one base away. This chain links TRBV29-1 with TRBJ2-7, with no clear D. The CDR3 is 12 residues long. The V end was cut by 6 bases, the J end by 3 bases, with 12 bases between. CDR1 and CDR2 (germline): SQVTM, ANQGSEA. CDR3 loop: CSVKESSYEQYF. CDR3 in DNA: TGCAGCGTCAAAGAGTCCAGCTACGAGCAGTACTTC.

This clonotype has only one observation. Since a much larger clone is just one base distant, this may be a read error. The V call is TRBV6-1, the J call TRBJ2-2, with 8 bases aligning to TRBD1. The trim removed 10 bases at V and 6 bases at J, leaving 13 bases unmatched. The CDR3 contains 15 residues. Germline V gene sequence: CDR1 MNHNS, CDR2 SASEGT. CDR3 sequence: CATSGDRGIAGELFF. The CDR3 region has the DNA TGTGCCACTTCAGGAGACAGGGGTATCGCCGGGGAGCTGTTTTTT.

The sample holds a few counts of this clonotype. This chain joins TRBV5-4 and TRBJ2-3; the D is unclear. Germline CDR1 is SGHNT and CDR2 is YYREEE (reference sequence). CDR3 length: 15 residues. V gave up 0 bases and J gave up 7 bases, with 15 bases separating them. The CDR3 is CASSLDGPPPYTQYF. CDR3 coding DNA: TGTGCCAGCAGCTTGGACGGACCCCCCCCGTATACGCAGTATTTT. Complete variable domain (other parts from reference TRBV5-4 and TRBJ2-3): ETGVTQSPTHLIKTRGQQVTLRCSSQSGHNTVSWYQQALGQGPQFIFQYYREEENGRGNFPPRFSGLQFPNYSSELNVNALELDDSALYLCASSLDGPPPYTQYFGPGTRLTVL.

As for this clonotype: Relative to the germline gene, one junction end is altered; a read error may explain this. V usage is TRBV29-1 and J usage is TRBJ2-5, with D maybe TRBD2 (6 bases). CDR1 is SQVTM and CDR2 is ANQGSEA in the germline V gene. This CDR3 spans 14 amino acids. The CDR3 sequence: CSVKDHVSRETQYF. The CDR3, as DNA: TGCAGCGTTAAAGATCATGTTAGCCGGGAGACTCAGTACTTC.

With regard to this clonotype: A much larger clonotype is one base distant, so this may be a read error. The chain joins TRBV5-4 to TRBJ2-3; 8 nucleotides match TRBD2. Germline CDR1 is SGHNT and CDR2 is YYREEE (reference sequence). The CDR3 is 16 residues long. DNA for the CDR3: TGTGCCAGCAGCCTTACTAGCGGCGGGGGTACAGATACGCAGTTTTTT. It codes for CASSLTSGGGTDTQFF.

For this clonotype: Sequence at one end of the junction differs from germline and may be a read error. V is TRBV30 and J is TRBJ2-1, with 7 nucleotides matching TRBD2. CDR3 length: 15 residues. Germline values: CDR1 GTSNPN, CDR2 SVGIG (reference sequence). The CDR3 spells CAWRDEASGYNEQFF. In DNA, the CDR3 is TGCGCCTGGAGAGATGAGGCTAGCGGTTACAATGAGCAGTTCTTC.

On this clonotype: At one of its ends the junction is not consistent with the germline gene, which may arise from a read error. The chain is built from TRBV11-3 and TRBJ2-2; D gene uncertain. CDR1 is SGHNT and CDR2 is YENEEA in the germline V gene. The CDR3 loop spans 13 amino acids. Here the CDR3 DNA reads TGTGCCAGCAACTTAAAGGTCACCGGGGAGCTGTTTTTT. Translated: CASNLKVTGELFF.

Worth noting for this clonotype: It may be a read error: a sequence one base away is much more abundant. The chain is built from TRBV6-2 or TRBV6-3 and TRBJ2-1, with no clear D. The germline CDR1 and CDR2 sequences are MNHEY and SVGEGT. The CDR3 loop spans 12 amino acids. Trimming took 6 bases from V and 6 from J, leaving 9 bases between them. As DNA, the CDR3 is TGTGCCAGCAGCCCCACGGTCAATGAGCAGTTCTTC. It is translated as CASSPTVNEQFF.

This clonotype came up once. One end of the junction does not line up with germline, which may come from a read error. The rearrangement joins TRBV29-1 to TRBJ2-7; D may be TRBD1 or TRBD2 (5 bases each). Germline CDR1 is SQVTM and CDR2 is ANQGSEA. The CDR3 contains 14 residues. The DNA of the CDR3 is TGCAGCGTGACGATCGGGACCGCCTCTGGTGAGCAGTGCTTC. This encodes CSVTIGTASGEQCF.

With respect to this clonotype: One junction end does not reproduce the germline sequence, and a read error may be involved. The rearrangement links TRBV6-1 to TRBJ2-7; possibly TRBD1 for D (6 bases). This CDR3 region has 15 residues. CDR1 MNHNS and CDR2 SASEGT come from the germline V gene. CDR3 DNA sequence: TGTGTCAGCACCACGACCAGGGACACCTCCTACGCGCAGTACTTC. Protein product: CVSTTTRDTSYAQYF.